The next 27 T cell receptor beta chains were all read from a single sample in a study of blood T cell repertoires in COVID-19. The assay was immunoSEQ multiplex PCR, and TCRdb's table has in-frame clones only and misses some. The table lists 200,000 to 250,000 clones, 65% to 85% of them singletons. Sequenced input: peripheral blood. All receptors come from a middle-aged woman with active or convalescent COVID-19.

CDR3 nucleotide sequence: TGTGCCAGCAGCTTAAGACAAGCAGAGAATTCACCCCTCCACTTT. Translation gives CASSLRQAENSPLHF. J is TRBJ1-6 and V is TRBV7-8; D is undetermined. Per the germline V gene, CDR1 is SGHVS and CDR2 is FQNEAQ. This CDR3 has 15 amino acids. V lost 2 bases and J lost 7, with 12 bases in between. The full variable domain, completed using reference TRBV7-8 and TRBJ1-6, is GAGVSQSPRYKVAKRGQDVALRCDPISGHVSLFWYQQALGQGPEFLTYFQNEAQLDKSGLPSDRFFAERPEGSVSTLKIQRTQQEDSAVYLCASSLRQAENSPLHFGNGTRLTVT.

V gene TRBV7-2 combines with J gene TRBJ2-5, with 14 bases matching TRBD2. The J segment lost 5 bases and the V segment lost 1 base, leaving 6 bases of the junction unmatched. Germline CDR1 and CDR2: SGHTA and FQGNSA. The CDR3 runs 17 residues. CDR3 region: CASSLGGGLAGVETQYF. The CDR3 coding sequence is TGTGCCAGCAGCTTAGGTGGGGGACTAGCGGGGGTTGAGACCCAGTACTTC.

The chain has TRBV28 and TRBJ2-5; 7 bases fit TRBD2. The ends lost 6 bases at V and 4 bases at J; junction bases unmatched: 8. This CDR3 comprises 14 residues. CDR1 and CDR2 from the germline V gene are MDHEN and SYDVKM. The CDR3 DNA is TGTGCCAGCAGGGGAGGGACCCTTCGAGAGACCCAGTACTTC. Amino acids: CASRGGTLRETQYF.

The chain couples TRBV18 to TRBJ1-2, with 9 positions matching TRBD1. Germline lookup yields CDR1 KGHSH and CDR2 LQKENI. Trimming removed 5 bases from V and 3 bases from J; junction bases left unmatched: 4. This CDR3 spans 14 amino acids. The CDR3 reads CASSMGQGDYGYTF. The DNA for the CDR3 is TGTGCCAGCTCAATGGGACAGGGCGACTATGGCTACACCTTC.

This chain uses TRBV28 with TRBJ1-1, with D uncertain. The V gene's germline CDR1 is MDHEN and CDR2 SYDVKM. The CDR3 totals 13 residues. The V and J ends lost 6 bases and 1 base respectively, with 9 bases between them. The CDR3 loop reads CASSYDTNTEAFF. The CDR3 region has the DNA TGTGCCAGCAGCTACGACACGAACACTGAAGCTTTCTTT.

The rearrangement joins TRBV6-6 to TRBJ2-1, with D perhaps matching TRBD2 (5 bases). The CDR3 totals 12 residues. Germline V gene data show CDR1 as MNHNY and CDR2 as SVGAGI (reference sequence). V was clipped by 1 base and J by 8 bases, with 6 bases between them. CDR3 amino acids: CASSYYGDEQFF. DNA of the CDR3: TGTGCCAGCAGTTACTACGGGGATGAGCAGTTCTTC.

The chain uses TRBV20-1 and TRBJ2-7; D is ambiguous. Germline lookup yields CDR1 DFQATT and CDR2 SNEGSKA (reference sequence). The V and J ends lost 3 bases and 1 base respectively, with 13 bases between them. The CDR3 spans 14 residues. The CDR3 DNA sequence: TGCAGTGCTAGTCCGCGCCTCGGTTCCTACGAGCAGTACTTC. Protein product: CSASPRLGSYEQYF.

This sequence joins TRBV19 and TRBJ1-5; possible D gene TRBD1, 6 bases. Germline V gene sequence: CDR1 LNHDA, CDR2 SQIVND (reference sequence). The V end was cut by 1 base, the J end by 7 bases, with 14 bases between. There are 15 residues in the CDR3. The CDR3 DNA follows: TGTGCCAGTAGTATAGTCGGGGGGCAAGAACAGCCCCAGCATTTT. Protein sequence: CASSIVGGQEQPQHF. The full variable domain, its missing parts supplied by reference TRBV19 and TRBJ1-5, is DGGITQSPKYLFRKEGQNVTLSCEQNLNHDAMYWYRQDPGQGLRLIYYSQIVNDFQKGDIAEGYSVSREKKESFPLTVTSAQKNPTAFYLCASSIVGGQEQPQHFGDGTRLSIL.

V gene TRBV19 combines with J gene TRBJ2-7, with 7 bases matching TRBD2. V lost 8 bases to trimming and J lost 3 bases; unmatched junction nucleotides: 10. The CDR3 length is 14 residues. CDR1 is LNHDA and CDR2 is SQIVND in the germline V gene (reference sequence). Here the CDR3 DNA reads TGTGCCAGTGCCTGGGGAGGGGCCAACTACGAGCAGTACTTC. It codes for CASAWGGANYEQYF.

This clone was detected only a few times. The chain combines TRBV6-5 with TRBJ2-5; TRBD1 agrees at 7 bases. Germline CDR1 is MNHEY and CDR2 is SVGAGI. CDR3 length equals 15 residues. The ends lost 6 bases at V and 4 bases at J; junction bases unmatched: 11. CDR3 bases: TGTGCCAGCAGCGCTGGACAGGTAACGAGAGAGACCCAGTACTTC. This gives the protein CASSAGQVTRETQYF.

The rearrangement links TRBV2 to TRBJ2-2; maybe TRBD2 (7 bases). From germline, CDR1 is SNHLY and CDR2 FYNNEI. The CDR3 is made up of 16 amino acids. The V end lost 6 bases, the J end lost 0 bases, and 14 bases lay between the germline ends. The CDR3 spells CASSALGGANTGELFF. For the CDR3, the DNA is TGTGCCAGCAGCGCGCTAGGGGGGGCGAACACCGGGGAGCTGTTTTTT.

This clone has a handful of counts. The chain employs TRBV7-9 and TRBJ1-6; D not certain. CDR1 and CDR2 from the germline V gene are SEHNR and FQNEAQ (reference sequence). This CDR3 contains 15 residues. Trimming removed 7 bases at V and 0 bases at J, with 10 bases between. The CDR3 bases are TGTGCCAGCACTTACCTAAGCTCCTATAATTCACCCCTCCACTTT. Residues: CASTYLSSYNSPLHF. Full variable domain (rest looked up from reference TRBV7-9 and TRBJ1-6): DTGVSQNPRHKITKRGQNVTFRCDPISEHNRLYWYRQTLGQGPEFLTYFQNEAQLEKSRLLSDRFSAERPKGSFSTLEIQRTEQGDSAMYLCASTYLSSYNSPLHFGNGTRLTVT.

The chain combines TRBV11-2 with TRBJ2-4, with 7 bases that match TRBD1. The V gene's germline CDR1 is SGHAT and CDR2 FQNNGV. V trimming: 0 bases; J trimming: 0 bases; junction bases outside the gene matches: 8. This CDR3 comprises 18 residues. CDR3 protein: CASSLDRYRGRAKNIQYF. CDR3 bases: TGTGCCAGCAGCTTAGATCGGTACAGGGGCAGAGCCAAAAACATTCAGTACTTC.

The chain combines TRBV28 with TRBJ1-5, with TRBD1 identical over 9 bases. Germline V CDR1 and CDR2: MDHEN, SYDVKM. V gave up 5 bases and J gave up 4 bases; unmatched junction bases: 6. The CDR3 is 15 amino acids. The chain's CDR3 is CASSRDRVGNQPQHF. In nucleotides, the CDR3 is TGTGCCAGCAGTCGGGACAGGGTCGGGAATCAGCCCCAGCATTTT.

V is TRBV18 and J is TRBJ2-2; D is possibly TRBD2 (6 bases). V was trimmed by 3 bases and J by 1 base, leaving 6 bases between them. Per germline, CDR1 KGHSH and CDR2 LQKENI. The CDR3 runs 14 residues. The CDR3 nucleotides read TGTGCCAGCTCACCGGAGGGGAACACCGGGGAGCTGTTTTTT. It codes for CASSPEGNTGELFF. The full variable domain, completed using reference TRBV18 and TRBJ2-2, is NAGVMQNPRHLVRRRGQEARLRCSPMKGHSHVYWYRQLPEEGLKFMVYLQKENIIDESGMPKERFSAEFPKEGPSILRIQQVVRGDSAAYFCASSPEGNTGELFFGEGSRLTVL.

This sequence joins TRBV30 and TRBJ2-3; D not resolved. CDR3 length: 10 residues. Germline V gives CDR1 GTSNPN, CDR2 SVGIG (reference sequence). The germline V and J ends were trimmed by 5 bases and 3 bases, with 3 bases remaining between them. CDR3 residues: CAWETDTQYF. In nucleotides, the CDR3 is TGTGCCTGGGAGACAGATACGCAGTATTTT.

The chain joins TRBV7-6 to TRBJ2-5; TRBD1 matches 7 bases. The germline V gene has CDR1 SGHVS and CDR2 FNYEAQ. This CDR3 has 15 residues. Losses at the gene ends were 0 bases for V and 2 bases for J; bases not matched to a gene: 3. The CDR3 here is CASSLAVTGQETQYF. The CDR3 region has the DNA TGTGCCAGCAGCTTAGCTGTGACAGGGCAAGAGACCCAGTACTTC.

This sequence joins TRBV11-2 and TRBJ2-3; D gene uncertain. The germline gives CDR1 SGHAT, CDR2 FQNNGV. Trimming removed 2 bases from V and 2 bases from J, with 11 bases in between. There are 15 residues in the CDR3. In nucleotides, the CDR3 is TGTGCCAGCAGCTTACGCGGAGCCTACACAGATACGCAGTATTTT. Translating gives CASSLRGAYTDTQYF.

V gene TRBV4-1 combines with J gene TRBJ1-2, with D unclear. The CDR3 has 13 amino acids. The germline V gene has CDR1 MGHRA and CDR2 YSYEKL. Trimming removed 1 base at V and 2 bases at J, with 5 bases between. CDR3: CASSQVLNYGYTF. The CDR3 DNA sequence: TGCGCCAGCAGCCAAGTCTTGAACTATGGCTACACCTTC.

This chain joins TRBV5-4 and TRBJ2-2; tentatively, D is TRBD1 (5 bases). V was shortened by 4 bases and J by 5 bases, with 15 bases between the two germline ends. The germline gives CDR1 SGHNT, CDR2 YYREEE (reference sequence). This CDR3 has 15 amino acids. The CDR3 DNA reads TGTGCCAGCAGCGTGAGGACAAGACGAACCGGGGAGCTGTTTTTT. This encodes CASSVRTRRTGELFF. The full variable domain, its missing parts supplied by reference TRBV5-4 and TRBJ2-2, is ETGVTQSPTHLIKTRGQQVTLRCSSQSGHNTVSWYQQALGQGPQFIFQYYREEENGRGNFPPRFSGLQFPNYSSELNVNALELDDSALYLCASSVRTRRTGELFFGEGSRLTVL.

The chain employs TRBV10-2 and TRBJ1-5; D is undetermined. The CDR3 consists of 14 residues. Germline-derived CDR1 and CDR2 are WSHSY and SAAADI. Trimming took off 3 bases at V and 3 bases at J, with 9 bases between the two ends. The CDR3 nucleotides are TGCGCCAGCAGTGATCAGGCGAACAATCAGCCCCAGCATTTT. This codes for CASSDQANNQPQHF.

The rearrangement joins TRBV21-1 to TRBJ2-7; the table's TRBD1 call for D was not verified on the DNA. TRBV21-1 is deemed a pseudogene. CDR3 length: 14 amino acids. The CDR3 here is CANHQGVSSYEQYF. CDR3 bases: TGTGCCAACCACCAGGGCGTCAGCTCCTACGAGCAGTACTTC.

V usage is TRBV5-1 and J usage is TRBJ2-3; D might be TRBD2 (6 bases). V was trimmed by 0 bases and J by 4 bases, leaving 15 bases between them. This CDR3 is built from 16 residues. The germline V gene encodes CDR1 SGHRS and CDR2 YFSETQ. The CDR3: CASSLGLARRADTQYF. DNA of the CDR3: TGCGCCAGCAGCTTGGGCCTAGCGCGTAGGGCAGATACGCAGTATTTT.

The rearrangement joins TRBV9 to TRBJ2-3; 7 bases are shared with TRBD1. Germline values: CDR1 SGDLS, CDR2 YYNGEE. The CDR3 is made up of 15 amino acids. Trimming at V came to 0 bases and at J to 2 bases, leaving 3 bases not matched to a gene. The CDR3 protein is CASSVGGQVTDTQYF. DNA for the CDR3: TGTGCCAGCAGCGTAGGAGGACAGGTCACAGATACGCAGTATTTT.

This chain uses TRBV6-1 with TRBJ1-2; TRBD1 matches 8 bases. The CDR3 is 16 residues long. Germline loops: CDR1 MNHNS, CDR2 SASEGT. Trimming cost V 2 bases and J 5 bases; bases outside gene matches: 10. The CDR3 loop is CASSELAGGAIYGYTF. CDR3 in DNA: TGTGCCAGCAGTGAATTGGCAGGGGGCGCGATTTATGGCTACACCTTC.

The chain combines TRBV18 with TRBJ2-4, with D maybe TRBD1 (6 bases). This CDR3 contains 12 residues. The ends were cut back, 3 bases at V and 9 bases at J, with 9 bases in the middle. Germline CDR1 is KGHSH and CDR2 is LQKENI. The CDR3 DNA follows: TGTGCCAGCTCACCTGAAGGGGGCATTCAGTACTTC. It yields the protein CASSPEGGIQYF.

This clone was detected only a few times. This sequence joins TRBV19 and TRBJ1-1; D is unclear. Germline V lookup: CDR1 LNHDA, CDR2 SQIVND (reference sequence). The CDR3 runs 14 residues. V was clipped by 3 bases and J by 3 bases, with 11 bases between them. CDR3 in amino acids: CASSIRQVDTEAFF. The CDR3 DNA follows: TGTGCCAGTAGTATCAGGCAGGTCGACACTGAAGCTTTCTTT.